The 5 T cell receptor beta chains given below trace back to one sample, sequenced in a study of T cell responses to AZD1222 COVID-19 vaccine. Here immunoSEQ multiplex PCR was the method, and the copy in TCRdb shows in-frame clones only, minus some. The profile shows 110,000 to 150,000 clones, around nine tenths of them singletons. The input for sequencing was peripheral blood, taken on day 0 of AZD1222 vaccination. Receptor source: an adult in good health.

The rearrangement joins TRBV28 to TRBJ1-2, with a possible D match to TRBD1 (5 bases). Germline lookup yields CDR1 MDHEN and CDR2 SYDVKM. The CDR3 consists of 11 residues. V was cut by 6 bases and J by 5 bases, with 7 bases left in between. CDR3 sequence reads: CASRQDYGYTF. The CDR3 region has the DNA TGTGCCAGCAGACAGGATTATGGCTACACCTTC.

This clone showed up just a few times. The J gene is TRBJ2-1, the V gene TRBV14; D might be TRBD2 (6 bases). V was trimmed by 6 bases and J by 3 bases, leaving 21 bases between them. CDR3 length: 17 amino acids. Germline values: CDR1 SGHDN, CDR2 FVKESK. The CDR3 DNA reads as TGTGCCAGCAGTCCCCCTCCCGAGGGAGGTCTCTACAATGAGCAGTTCTTC. Translation: CASSPPPEGGLYNEQFF.

The genes are TRBV9 and TRBJ2-3, with 12 bases identical to TRBD2. Trimming took 4 bases from V and 4 from J; bases not matched to a gene: 4. The CDR3 contains 15 residues. CDR1 SGDLS and CDR2 YYNGEE come from the germline V gene. This chain's CDR3 is CASSTRLAGADTQYF. In nucleotides, the CDR3 is TGTGCCAGCAGCACTCGACTAGCGGGGGCAGATACGCAGTATTTT.

This chain connects TRBV3-1 (or the pseudogene TRBV3-2) to TRBJ2-7; D gene uncertain. The CDR3 has 16 residues. The germline V and J ends were trimmed by 0 bases and 5 bases, with 17 bases remaining between them. Germline lookup yields CDR1 LGHDT and CDR2 YNNKEL (reference sequence). The CDR3 spells CASSQDVGVSFHEQYF. The CDR3 coding sequence is TGTGCCAGCAGCCAAGACGTCGGCGTATCTTTCCACGAGCAGTACTTC.

J is TRBJ2-1 and V is TRBV10-3; D not resolved. Germline V gene data show CDR1 as ENHRY and CDR2 as SYGVKD. The V end was cut by 8 bases, the J end by 0 bases, with 11 bases between. The CDR3 has 14 amino acids. Here the CDR3 reads CAIGKTDSYNEQFF. The CDR3, as DNA: TGTGCCATCGGTAAGACGGACTCCTACAATGAGCAGTTCTTC.